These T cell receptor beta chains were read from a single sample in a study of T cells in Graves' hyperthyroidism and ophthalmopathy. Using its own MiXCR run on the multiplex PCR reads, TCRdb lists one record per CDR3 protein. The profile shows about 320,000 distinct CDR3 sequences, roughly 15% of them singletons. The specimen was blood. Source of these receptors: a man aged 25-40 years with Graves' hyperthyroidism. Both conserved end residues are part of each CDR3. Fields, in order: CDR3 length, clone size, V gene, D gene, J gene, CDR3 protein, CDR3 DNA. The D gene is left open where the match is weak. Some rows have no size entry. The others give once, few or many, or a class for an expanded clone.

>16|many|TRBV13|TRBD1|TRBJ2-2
CASSVFGQDNTGELFF
TGTGCCAGCAGCGTATTTGGACAGGACAACACCGGGGAGCTGTTTTTT
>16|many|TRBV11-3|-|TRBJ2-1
CASSLVGAARQNEQFF
TGTGCCAGCAGCTTAGTAGGGGCGGCGCGACAGAATGAGCAGTTCTTC
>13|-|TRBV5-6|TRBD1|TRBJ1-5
CASSPDTGDPQHF
TGCGCCAGCAGCCCCGACACAGGGGATCCCCAGCATTTT
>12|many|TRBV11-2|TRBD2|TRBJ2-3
CASSSGLARQYF
TGTGCCAGCAGCTCTGGACTAGCGAGGCAGTATTTT
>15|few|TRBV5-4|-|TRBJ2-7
CASSLDTGTGYEQYF
TGTGCCAGCAGCTTGGACACCGGGACTGGCTACGAGCAGTACTTC
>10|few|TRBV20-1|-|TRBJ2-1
CSAGTREQFF
TGCAGTGCTGGAACTAGAGAGCAGTTCTTC
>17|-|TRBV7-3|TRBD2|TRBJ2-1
CASSLGSGSVNYNEQFF
TGTGCCAGCAGCTTGGGGAGCGGGAGTGTAAATTACAATGAGCAGTTCTTC
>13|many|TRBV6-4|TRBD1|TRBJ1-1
CATLQGVRTEAFF
TGTGCCACCCTACAGGGGGTCAGGACTGAAGCTTTCTTT
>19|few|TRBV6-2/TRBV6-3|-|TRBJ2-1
CASSYSRGRTRGTYNEQFF
TGTGCCAGCAGTTACTCGAGAGGACGAACTAGGGGAACCTACAATGAGCAGTTCTTC
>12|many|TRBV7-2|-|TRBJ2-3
CASSSYLGTQYF
TGTGCCAGCAGCTCATACTTGGGTACGCAGTATTTT
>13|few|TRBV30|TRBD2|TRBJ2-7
CAWRPGTSGEQYF
TGTGCCTGGAGGCCCGGGACTAGCGGGGAACAGTACTTC
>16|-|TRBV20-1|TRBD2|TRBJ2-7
CSASGLAGKSSYEQYF
TGCAGTGCTTCGGGACTAGCGGGTAAGAGCTCCTACGAGCAGTACTTC
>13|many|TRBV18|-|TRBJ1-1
CASSPGAEPLAFF
TGTGCCAGCTCACCAGGGGCGGAACCCCTAGCTTTCTTT
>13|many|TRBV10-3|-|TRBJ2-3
CAISDRVADTQYF
TGTGCCATCAGTGACAGAGTCGCAGATACGCAGTATTTT
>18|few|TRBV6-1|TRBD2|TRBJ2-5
CASSVGKGGLAGVETQYF
TGTGCCAGCAGTGTGGGAAAAGGGGGACTAGCGGGTGTAGAGACCCAGTACTTC
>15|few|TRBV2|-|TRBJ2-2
CASSYSRQSTGELFF
TGTGCCAGCAGTTACTCGAGGCAGAGCACCGGGGAGCTGTTTTTT
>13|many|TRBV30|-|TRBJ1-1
CAWTPWVNTEAFF
TGTGCCTGGACCCCATGGGTGAACACTGAAGCTTTCTTT
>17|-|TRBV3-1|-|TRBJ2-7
CASSEVLSRRNSYEQYF
TGTGCCAGCAGTGAGGTACTCTCGCGGAGAAACTCCTACGAGCAGTACTTC
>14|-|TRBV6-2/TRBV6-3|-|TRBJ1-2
CASTEMGHSYGYTF
TGTGCCAGCACCGAAATGGGACACTCCTATGGCTACACCTTC
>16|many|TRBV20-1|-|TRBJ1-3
CSARDPQANAGNTIYF
TGCAGTGCTAGAGATCCGCAGGCAAATGCTGGAAACACCATATATTTT
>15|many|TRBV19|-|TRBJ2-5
CATSPQAGFVETQYF
TGTGCCACCAGTCCCCAGGCGGGATTCGTGGAGACCCAGTACTTC
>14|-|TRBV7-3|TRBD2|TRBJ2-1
CASSLLAGAVEQFF
TGTGCCAGCAGCCTACTAGCGGGAGCGGTTGAGCAGTTCTTC
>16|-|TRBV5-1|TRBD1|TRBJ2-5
CASSFTGALGGETQYF
TGCGCCAGCAGCTTTACAGGGGCCCTAGGTGGGGAGACCCAGTACTTC
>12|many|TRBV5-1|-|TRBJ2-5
CASSEDGETQYF
TGCGCCAGCAGCGAGGATGGGGAGACCCAGTACTTC
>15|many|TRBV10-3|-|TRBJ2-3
CAISDQDLGADTQYF
TGTGCCATCAGTGATCAGGACTTGGGCGCAGATACGCAGTATTTT
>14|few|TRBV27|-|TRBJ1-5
CASSPSGGARPQHF
TGTGCCAGCAGTCCCTCTGGGGGTGCACGGCCCCAGCATTTT
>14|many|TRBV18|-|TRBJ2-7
CASSPRQHTYEQYF
TGTGCCAGCTCACCTCGACAGCACACCTACGAGCAGTACTTC
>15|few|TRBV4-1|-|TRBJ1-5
CASSQDARANQPQHF
TGCGCCAGCAGCCAAGATGCGCGGGCGAATCAGCCCCAGCATTTT
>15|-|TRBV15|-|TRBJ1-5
CATSRDSEVRRPQHF
TGTGCCACCAGCAGAGATAGTGAAGTCCGTCGGCCCCAGCATTTT
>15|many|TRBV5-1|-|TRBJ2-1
CASSLGTILPNEQFF
TGCGCCAGCAGCTTGGGGACTATTCTCCCCAATGAGCAGTTCTTC
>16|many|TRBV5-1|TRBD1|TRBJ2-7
CASSSGQGSGTYEQYF
TGCGCCAGCAGCTCCGGACAGGGTTCGGGAACCTACGAGCAGTACTTC
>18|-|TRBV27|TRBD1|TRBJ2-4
CASSPGWGQILAKNIQYF
TGTGCCAGCAGCCCAGGGTGGGGACAGATTTTAGCCAAAAACATTCAGTACTTC
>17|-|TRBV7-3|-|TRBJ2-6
CASSSYGPYSGANVLTF
TGTGCCAGCAGCTCGTACGGACCCTACTCTGGGGCCAACGTCCTGACTTTC
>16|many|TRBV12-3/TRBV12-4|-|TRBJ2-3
CASSPPSRGGTDTQYF
TGTGCCAGCAGTCCCCCTTCGAGGGGGGGCACAGATACGCAGTATTTT
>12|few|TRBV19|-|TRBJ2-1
CAISGTSNEQFF
TGTGCCATCTCCGGGACATCCAATGAGCAGTTCTTC
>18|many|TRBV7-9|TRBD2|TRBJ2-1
CASSLVMVGGPIRDEQFF
TGTGCCAGCAGCTTAGTCATGGTGGGAGGGCCAATTCGAGATGAGCAGTTCTTC
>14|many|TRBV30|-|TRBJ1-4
CASKEGPSNEKLFF
TGTGCCTCGAAGGAAGGGCCCTCCAATGAAAAACTGTTTTTT
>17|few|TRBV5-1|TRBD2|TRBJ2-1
CASSLFLAGGLYNEQFF
TGCGCCAGCAGCTTGTTCCTAGCGGGAGGTCTCTACAATGAGCAGTTCTTC
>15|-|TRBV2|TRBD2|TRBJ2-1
CASRVTSGRAAEQFF
TGTGCCAGCAGGGTTACTAGCGGGAGGGCCGCTGAGCAGTTCTTC
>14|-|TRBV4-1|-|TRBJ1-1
CASSTVRQGTEAFF
TGCGCCAGCAGCACGGTCCGCCAGGGCACTGAAGCTTTCTTT
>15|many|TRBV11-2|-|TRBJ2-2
CASSRDLPNAGELFF
TGTGCCAGCAGCCGGGACTTGCCGAACGCCGGGGAGCTGTTTTTT
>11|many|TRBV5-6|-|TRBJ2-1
CASSRRAGQFF
TGTGCCAGCAGCCGCCGGGCAGGGCAGTTCTTC